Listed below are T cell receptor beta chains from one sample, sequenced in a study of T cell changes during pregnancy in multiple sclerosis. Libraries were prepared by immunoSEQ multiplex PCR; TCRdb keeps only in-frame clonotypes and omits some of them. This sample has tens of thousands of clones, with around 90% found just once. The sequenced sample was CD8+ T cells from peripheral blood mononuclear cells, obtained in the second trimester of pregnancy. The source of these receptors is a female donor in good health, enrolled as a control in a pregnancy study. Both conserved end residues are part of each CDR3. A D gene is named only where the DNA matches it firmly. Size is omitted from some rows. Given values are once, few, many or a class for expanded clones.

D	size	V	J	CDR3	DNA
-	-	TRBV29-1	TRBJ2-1	CSVDLYNEQFF	TGCAGCGTTGACCTCTACAATGAGCAGTTCTTC
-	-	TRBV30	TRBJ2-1	CAWSSGGANEQFF	TGTGCCTGGAGTTCTGGGGGGGCCAATGAGCAGTTCTTC
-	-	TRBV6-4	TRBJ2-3	CASSESFTDTQYF	TGTGCCAGCAGTGAGAGTTTCACAGATACGCAGTATTTT
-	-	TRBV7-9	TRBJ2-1	CASSPGKVSEQFF	TGTGCCAGCAGCCCGGGGAAAGTCAGTGAGCAGTTCTTC
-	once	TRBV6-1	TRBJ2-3	CASRGGEGRGDTQYF	TGTGCCAGCAGAGGGGGGGAGGGCCGTGGAGATACGCAGTATTTT
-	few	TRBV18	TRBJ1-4	CASSPTPGLREKLFF	TGTGCCAGCTCACCAACCCCAGGGCTAAGGGAAAAACTGTTTTTT
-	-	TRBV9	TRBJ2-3	CASSTEGDTDTQYF	TGTGCCAGCAGTACTGAGGGGGACACAGATACGCAGTATTTT
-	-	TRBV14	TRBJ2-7	CASSQGRPSRYEQYF	TGTGCCAGCAGCCAAGGCAGGCCCTCCCGCTACGAGCAGTACTTC
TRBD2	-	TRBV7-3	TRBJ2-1	CASSRLSGSSYNEQFF	TGTGCCAGCAGCCGCCTAAGCGGGAGCTCCTACAATGAGCAGTTCTTC
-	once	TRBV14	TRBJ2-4	CASSQGMGSGNIQYF	TGTGCCAGCAGCCAAGGGATGGGGAGTGGAAACATTCAGTACTTC
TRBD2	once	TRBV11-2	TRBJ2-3	CASSFQAGGGDTQYF	TGTGCCAGCAGCTTTCAAGCGGGAGGGGGCGATACGCAGTATTTT
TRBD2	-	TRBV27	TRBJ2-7	CASSFAREDYEQYF	TGTGCCAGCAGTTTTGCCCGGGAGGACTACGAGCAGTACTTC
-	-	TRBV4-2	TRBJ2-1	CASSQGVESDEQFF	TGTGCCAGCAGCCAAGGGGTGGAGAGCGATGAGCAGTTCTTC
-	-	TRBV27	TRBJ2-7	CASGFLSYEQYF	TGTGCCAGCGGCTTCCTCTCCTACGAGCAGTACTTC
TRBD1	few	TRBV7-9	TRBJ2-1	CASSKTGLANEQFF	TGTGCCAGCAGCAAGACAGGGCTCGCCAATGAGCAGTTCTTC
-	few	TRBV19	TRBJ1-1	CASSMSGVYTEAFF	TGTGCCAGTAGTATGTCAGGGGTGTACACTGAAGCTTTCTTT
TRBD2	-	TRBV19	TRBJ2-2	CATLGLAGVPGELFF	TGTGCCACCCTGGGACTAGCGGGAGTACCCGGGGAGCTGTTTTTT
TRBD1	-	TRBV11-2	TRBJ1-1	CASSSGQGGMNTEAFF	TGTGCCAGCAGCTCGGGACAGGGGGGCATGAACACTGAAGCTTTCTTT
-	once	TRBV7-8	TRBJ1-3	CASSLVGGGRHSGNTIYF	TGTGCCAGCAGCTTAGTGGGAGGGGGGCGCCACTCTGGAAACACCATATATTTT
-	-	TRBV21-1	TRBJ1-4	CASSSLPRQYNEKLFF	TGTGCCAGCAGCTCCCTCCCGCGACAGTATAATGAAAAACTGTTTTTT
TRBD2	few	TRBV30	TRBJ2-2	CAWSFSGREIGELFF	TGTGCCTGGAGTTTTAGCGGGAGAGAGATCGGGGAGCTGTTTTTT
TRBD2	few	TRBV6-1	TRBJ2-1	CASSEGTSGSNEQFF	TGTGCCAGCAGTGAAGGGACTAGCGGGAGCAATGAGCAGTTCTTC
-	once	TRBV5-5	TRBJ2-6	CASSLITSGGRSGANVLTF	TGTGCCAGCAGCTTAATCACATCGGGGGGCCGCTCTGGGGCCAACGTCCTGACTTTC
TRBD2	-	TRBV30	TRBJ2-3	CAWSHTSGRGDTQYF	TGTGCCTGGAGTCATACTAGCGGGAGGGGGGATACGCAGTATTTT
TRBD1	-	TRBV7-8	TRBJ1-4	CASSLPGQGVEKLFF	TGTGCCAGCAGCTTACCGGGACAGGGGGTTGAAAAACTGTTTTTT
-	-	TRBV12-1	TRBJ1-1	CASSPGRAEAFF	TGTGCCAGCAGCCCCGGTAGAGCTGAAGCTTTCTTT
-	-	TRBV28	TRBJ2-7	CASSQGNNEQYF	TGTGCCAGCAGCCAGGGGAACAACGAGCAGTACTTC
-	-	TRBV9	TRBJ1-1	CASSDPVSIRGYTEAFF	TGTGCCAGCAGCGACCCGGTGTCTATCCGGGGGTACACTGAAGCTTTCTTT
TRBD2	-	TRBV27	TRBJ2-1	CASSFAGVGNEQFF	TGTGCCAGCAGTTTCGCGGGAGTAGGAAATGAGCAGTTCTTC
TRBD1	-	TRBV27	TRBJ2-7	CASSTEPGQGTSEQYF	TGTGCCAGCAGTACGGAGCCGGGACAGGGAACTTCGGAGCAGTACTTC
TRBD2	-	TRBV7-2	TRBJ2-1	CASSLTSGFVNEQFF	TGTGCCAGCAGCTTGACTAGCGGGTTCGTAAATGAGCAGTTCTTC
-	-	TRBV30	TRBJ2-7	CAWSVKNQRQEQYF	TGTGCCTGGAGTGTGAAGAACCAACGACAGGAGCAGTACTTC
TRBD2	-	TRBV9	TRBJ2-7	CASSVDPLAGGYEQYF	TGTGCCAGCAGCGTAGACCCCCTAGCGGGAGGATACGAGCAGTACTTC
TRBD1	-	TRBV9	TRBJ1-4	CASSAGQGVGEKLFF	TGTGCCAGCAGCGCCGGACAGGGGGTGGGGGAAAAACTGTTTTTT
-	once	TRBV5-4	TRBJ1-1	CASSSGDSLNTEAFF	TGTGCCAGCAGCTCCGGAGACAGCCTGAACACTGAAGCTTTCTTT
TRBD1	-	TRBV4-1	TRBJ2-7	CASSPVTGGRWEQYF	TGCGCCAGCAGCCCAGTGACAGGGGGGCGGTGGGAGCAGTACTTC
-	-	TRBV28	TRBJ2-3	CASSPPVDTQYF	TGTGCCAGCAGCCCACCAGTGGATACGCAGTATTTT
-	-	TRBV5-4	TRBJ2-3	CASSLDSSTDTQYF	TGTGCCAGCAGCTTGGACAGCTCCACAGATACGCAGTATTTT
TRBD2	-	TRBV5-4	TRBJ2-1	CASSFTSGVPSYNEQFF	TGTGCCAGCAGCTTCACTAGCGGGGTCCCTTCCTACAATGAGCAGTTCTTC
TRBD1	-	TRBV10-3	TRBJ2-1	CAISETGPYNEQFF	TGTGCCATCTCCGAGACAGGGCCCTACAATGAGCAGTTCTTC
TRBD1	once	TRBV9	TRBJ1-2	CASSPPPGQGISGYTF	TGTGCCAGCAGCCCGCCCCCCGGACAGGGGATTAGTGGCTACACCTTC
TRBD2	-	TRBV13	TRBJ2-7	CASSLSGLGYEQYF	TGTGCCAGCAGCTTATCGGGACTAGGCTACGAGCAGTACTTC
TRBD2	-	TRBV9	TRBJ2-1	CASSASGGHSNEQFF	TGTGCCAGCAGCGCTAGCGGGGGACACTCAAATGAGCAGTTCTTC
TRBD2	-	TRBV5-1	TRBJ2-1	CASSFSGGPNNEQFF	TGCGCCAGCAGCTTTTCGGGGGGGCCTAACAATGAGCAGTTCTTC
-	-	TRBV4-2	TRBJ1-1	CASSPGDTNTEAFF	TGTGCCAGCAGCCCCGGGGACACCAACACTGAAGCTTTCTTT